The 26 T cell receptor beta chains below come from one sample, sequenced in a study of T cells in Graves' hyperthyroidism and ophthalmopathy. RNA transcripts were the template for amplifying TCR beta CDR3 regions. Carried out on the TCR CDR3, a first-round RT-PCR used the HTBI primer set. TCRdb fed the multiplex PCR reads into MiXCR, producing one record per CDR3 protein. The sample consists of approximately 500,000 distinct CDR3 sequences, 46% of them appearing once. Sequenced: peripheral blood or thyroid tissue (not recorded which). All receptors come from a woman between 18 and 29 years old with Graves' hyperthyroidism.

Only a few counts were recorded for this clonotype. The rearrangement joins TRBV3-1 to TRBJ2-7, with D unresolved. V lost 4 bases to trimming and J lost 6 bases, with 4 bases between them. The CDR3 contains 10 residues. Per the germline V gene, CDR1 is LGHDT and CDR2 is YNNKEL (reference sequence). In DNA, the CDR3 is TGTGCCAGCAGCCGAGTCGAGCAGTACTTC. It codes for CASSRVEQYF.

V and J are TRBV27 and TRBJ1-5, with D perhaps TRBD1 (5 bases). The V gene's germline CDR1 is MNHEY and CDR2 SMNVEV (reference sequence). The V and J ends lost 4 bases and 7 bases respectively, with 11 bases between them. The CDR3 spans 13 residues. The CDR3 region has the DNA TGTGCCAGCAGTTCCGAATGGGGCCAGCCCCAGCATTTT. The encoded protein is CASSSEWGQPQHF.

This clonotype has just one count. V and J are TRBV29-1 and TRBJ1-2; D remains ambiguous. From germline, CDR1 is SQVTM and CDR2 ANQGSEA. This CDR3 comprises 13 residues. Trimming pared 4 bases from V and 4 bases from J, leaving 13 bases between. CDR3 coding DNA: TGCAGCGTTGGACACAGTACTGGCTATGGCTACACCTTC. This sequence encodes CSVGHSTGYGYTF.

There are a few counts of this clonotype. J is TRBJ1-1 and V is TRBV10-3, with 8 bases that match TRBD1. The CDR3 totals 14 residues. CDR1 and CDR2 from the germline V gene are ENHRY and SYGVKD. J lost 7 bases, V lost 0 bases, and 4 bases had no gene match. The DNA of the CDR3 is TGTGCCATCAGTGAGTCCGGACAGGGTGATGAAGCTTTCTTT. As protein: CAISESGQGDEAFF.

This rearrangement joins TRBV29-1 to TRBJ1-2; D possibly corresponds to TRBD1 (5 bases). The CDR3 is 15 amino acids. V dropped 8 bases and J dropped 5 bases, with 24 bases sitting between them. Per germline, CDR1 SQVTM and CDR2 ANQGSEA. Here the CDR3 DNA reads TGCAGCTTGACCATATTGCGGGACGTAGAATATGGCTACACCTTC. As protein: CSLTILRDVEYGYTF.

The CDR3: CASSLEGLAYYNEQYF. The CDR3 coding sequence is TGTGCCAGCAGCCTAGAGGGACTAGCGTACTACAATGAGCAGTACTTC. The chain links TRBV7-8 to TRBJ2-7, with 10 bases aligning to TRBD2. CDR1 SGHVS and CDR2 FQNEAQ come from the germline V gene. The CDR3 runs to 16 residues. Trimming cost V 5 bases and J 7 bases; bases outside gene matches: 14.

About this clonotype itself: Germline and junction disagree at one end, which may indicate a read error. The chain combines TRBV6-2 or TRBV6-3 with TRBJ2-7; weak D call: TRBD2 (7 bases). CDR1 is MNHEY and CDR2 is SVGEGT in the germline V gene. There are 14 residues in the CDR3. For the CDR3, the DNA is TGTGCCAGCAGAGGGGGGGGCTACTCCTACGAGCGGTACTTC. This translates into CASRGGGYSYERYF.

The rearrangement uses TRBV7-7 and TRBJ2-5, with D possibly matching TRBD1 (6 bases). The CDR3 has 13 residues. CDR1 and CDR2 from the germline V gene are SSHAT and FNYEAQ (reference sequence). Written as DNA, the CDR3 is TGTGCTAGTACAACAGGGCGTGGAGAGACCCAGTACTTC. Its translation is CASTTGRGETQYF.

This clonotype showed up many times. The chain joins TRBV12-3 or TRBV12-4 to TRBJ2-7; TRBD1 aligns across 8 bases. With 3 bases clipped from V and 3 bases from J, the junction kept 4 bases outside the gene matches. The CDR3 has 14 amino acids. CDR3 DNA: TGTGCCAGCAGTTTTTCGACAGGGGACTACGAGCAGTACTTC. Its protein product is CASSFSTGDYEQYF.

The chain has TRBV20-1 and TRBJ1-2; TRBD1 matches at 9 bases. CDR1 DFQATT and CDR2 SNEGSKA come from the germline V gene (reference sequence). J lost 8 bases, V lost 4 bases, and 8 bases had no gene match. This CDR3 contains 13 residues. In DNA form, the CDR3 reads TGCAGTGCTACAGGGACAGGGATAGGAGGCTACACCTTC. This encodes CSATGTGIGGYTF.

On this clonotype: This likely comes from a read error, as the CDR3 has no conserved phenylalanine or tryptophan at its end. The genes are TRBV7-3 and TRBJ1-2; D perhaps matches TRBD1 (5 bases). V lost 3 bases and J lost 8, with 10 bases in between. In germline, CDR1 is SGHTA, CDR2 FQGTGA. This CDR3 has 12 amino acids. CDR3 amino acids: CASSFTQGGYTL. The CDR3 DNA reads TGTGCCAGCAGCTTCACCCAGGGCGGCTACACCCTC.

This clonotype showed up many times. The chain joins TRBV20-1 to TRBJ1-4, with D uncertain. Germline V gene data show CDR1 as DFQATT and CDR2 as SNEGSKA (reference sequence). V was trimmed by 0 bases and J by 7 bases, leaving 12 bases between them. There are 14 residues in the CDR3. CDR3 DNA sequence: TGCAGTGCTAGAGAGTCCCTCGTGATTGAAAAACTGTTTTTT. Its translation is CSARESLVIEKLFF.

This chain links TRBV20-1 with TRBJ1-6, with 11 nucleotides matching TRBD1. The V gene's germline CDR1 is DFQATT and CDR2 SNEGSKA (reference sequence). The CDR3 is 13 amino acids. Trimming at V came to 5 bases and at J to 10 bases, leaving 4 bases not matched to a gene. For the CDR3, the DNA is TGCAGTGCTCCGGGACAGGGGGGGTCACCCCTCCACTTT. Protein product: CSAPGQGGSPLHF.

CDR3 sequence (DNA): TGTGCCAGTACGACAGCAACTAATGAAAAACTGTTTTTT. This sequence encodes CASTTATNEKLFF. The chain recombines TRBV6-1 with TRBJ1-4; TRBD1 might be the D (5 bases). CDR3 size: 13 residues. The germline V and J ends were trimmed by 9 bases and 0 bases, with 8 bases remaining between them. Germline V gene data show CDR1 as MNHNS and CDR2 as SASEGT.

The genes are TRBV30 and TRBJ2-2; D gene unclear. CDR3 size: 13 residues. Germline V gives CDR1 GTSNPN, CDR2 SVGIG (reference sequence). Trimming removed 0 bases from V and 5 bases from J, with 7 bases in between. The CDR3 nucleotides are TGTGCCTGGAGTGTAAGTTCGACCGGGGAGCTGTTTTTT. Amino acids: CAWSVSSTGELFF.

The CDR3 sequence is CARDRDTEAFF. As DNA, the CDR3 is TGTGCTAGAGACAGGGACACTGAAGCTTTCTTT. The chain joins TRBV19 to TRBJ1-1, with 7 bases fitting TRBD1. Germline V gene lookup returns CDR1 LNHDA and CDR2 SQIVND (reference sequence). The CDR3 spans 11 residues.

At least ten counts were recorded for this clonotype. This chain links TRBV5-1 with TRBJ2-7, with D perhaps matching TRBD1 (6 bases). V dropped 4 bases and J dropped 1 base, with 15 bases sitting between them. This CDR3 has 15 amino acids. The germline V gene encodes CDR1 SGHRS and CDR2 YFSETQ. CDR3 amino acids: CASSPVTGNSYEQYF. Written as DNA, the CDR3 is TGCGCCAGCAGCCCCGTGACAGGAAATTCCTACGAGCAGTACTTC.

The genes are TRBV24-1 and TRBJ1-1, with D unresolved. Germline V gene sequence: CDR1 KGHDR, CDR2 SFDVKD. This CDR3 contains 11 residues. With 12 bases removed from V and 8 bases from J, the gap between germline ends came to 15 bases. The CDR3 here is CASQSGNEAFF. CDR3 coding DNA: TGTGCCTCTCAGAGCGGGAACGAAGCTTTCTTT.

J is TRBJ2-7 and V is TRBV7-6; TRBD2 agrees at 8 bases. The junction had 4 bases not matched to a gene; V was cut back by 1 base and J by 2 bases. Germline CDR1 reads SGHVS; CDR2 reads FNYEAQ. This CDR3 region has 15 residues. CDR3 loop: CASSLGVAGPYEQYF. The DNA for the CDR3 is TGTGCCAGCAGCTTAGGGGTAGCGGGGCCCTACGAGCAGTACTTC.

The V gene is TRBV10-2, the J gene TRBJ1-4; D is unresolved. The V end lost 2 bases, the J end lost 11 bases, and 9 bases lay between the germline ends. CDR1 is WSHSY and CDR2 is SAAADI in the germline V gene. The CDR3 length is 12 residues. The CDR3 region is CASSEQREKLFF. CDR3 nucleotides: TGCGCCAGCAGTGAGCAGCGGGAGAAACTGTTTTTT.

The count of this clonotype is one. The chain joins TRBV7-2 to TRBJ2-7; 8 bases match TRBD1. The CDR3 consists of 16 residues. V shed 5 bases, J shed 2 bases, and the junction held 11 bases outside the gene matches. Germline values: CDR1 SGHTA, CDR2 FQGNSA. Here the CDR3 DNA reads TGTGCCAGCAGCCACGTCCCCGGGACAGGAGCCTACGAGCAGTACTTC. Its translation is CASSHVPGTGAYEQYF.

CDR3 protein: CASRTGTGVNTEAFF. The CDR3 region has the DNA TGTGCCAGCAGGACAGGGACAGGGGTAAACACTGAAGCTTTCTTT. The chain joins TRBV7-9 to TRBJ1-1, with TRBD1 identical over 10 bases. Germline trimming cut 6 bases from V and 2 bases from J; bases unmatched to any gene: 6. Per the germline V gene, CDR1 is SEHNR and CDR2 is FQNEAQ (reference sequence). The CDR3 consists of 15 residues.

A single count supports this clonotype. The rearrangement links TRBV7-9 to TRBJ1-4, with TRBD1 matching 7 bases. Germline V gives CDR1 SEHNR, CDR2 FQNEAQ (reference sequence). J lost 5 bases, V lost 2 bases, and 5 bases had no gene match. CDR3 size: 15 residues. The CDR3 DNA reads TGTGCCAGCAGCTTACGAGGGGGCGGGAATGAAAAACTGTTTTTT. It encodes CASSLRGGGNEKLFF.

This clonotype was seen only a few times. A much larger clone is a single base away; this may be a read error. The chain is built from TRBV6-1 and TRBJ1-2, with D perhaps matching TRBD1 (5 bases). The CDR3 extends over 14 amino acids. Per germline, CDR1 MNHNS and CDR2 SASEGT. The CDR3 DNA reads TGTGCCAACAGTTACTCCCGGGGGAATTATGGCTACACCTTC. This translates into CANSYSRGNYGYTF.

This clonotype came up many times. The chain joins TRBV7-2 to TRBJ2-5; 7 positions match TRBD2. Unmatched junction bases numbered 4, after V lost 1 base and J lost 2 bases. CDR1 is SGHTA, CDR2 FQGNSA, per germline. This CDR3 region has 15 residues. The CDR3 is CASSLEVGGQETQYF. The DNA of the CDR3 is TGTGCCAGCAGCTTAGAGGTGGGAGGGCAAGAGACCCAGTACTTC.

CDR3 loop: CASSAGGHHNSPLHF. In DNA form, the CDR3 reads TGTGCCAGCAGCGCGGGGGGACATCATAATTCACCCCTCCACTTT. The V call is TRBV9, the J call TRBJ1-6; tentatively, D is TRBD1 (6 bases). The CDR3 covers 15 residues. The germline gives CDR1 SGDLS, CDR2 YYNGEE. Trimming shortened V by 3 bases and J by 5 bases, and 12 bases separated the two germline ends.